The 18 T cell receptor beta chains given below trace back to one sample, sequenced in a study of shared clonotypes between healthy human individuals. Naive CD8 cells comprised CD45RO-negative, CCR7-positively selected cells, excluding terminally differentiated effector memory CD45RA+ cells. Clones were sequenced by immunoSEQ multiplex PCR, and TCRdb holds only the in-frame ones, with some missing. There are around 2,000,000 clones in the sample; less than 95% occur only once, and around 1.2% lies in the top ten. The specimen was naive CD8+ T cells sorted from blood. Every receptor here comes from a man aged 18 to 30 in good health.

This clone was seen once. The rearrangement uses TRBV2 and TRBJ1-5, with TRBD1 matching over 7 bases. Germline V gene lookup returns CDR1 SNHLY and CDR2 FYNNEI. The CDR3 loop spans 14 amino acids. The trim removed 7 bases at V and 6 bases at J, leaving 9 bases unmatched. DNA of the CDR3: TGTGCCAGCACAGAGACAGGGCCGAGTCAGCCCCAGCATTTT. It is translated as CASTETGPSQPQHF.

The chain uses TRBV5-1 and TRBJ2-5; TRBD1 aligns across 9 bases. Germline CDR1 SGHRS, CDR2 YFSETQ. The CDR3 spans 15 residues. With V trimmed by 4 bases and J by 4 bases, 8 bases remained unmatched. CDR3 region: CASSPQGAFIETQYF. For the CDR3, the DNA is TGCGCCAGCAGCCCACAGGGGGCCTTTATAGAGACCCAGTACTTC.

CDR3 residues: CASSAGVLYEQYF. The CDR3 region has the DNA TGTGCCAGCAGCGCCGGGGTTCTCTACGAGCAGTACTTC. The chain uses TRBV5-6 and TRBJ2-7; D is perhaps TRBD2 (5 bases). Trimming took off 4 bases at V and 3 bases at J, with 11 bases between the two ends. The CDR3 extends over 13 amino acids. CDR1 and CDR2 (germline): SGHDT, YYEEEE.

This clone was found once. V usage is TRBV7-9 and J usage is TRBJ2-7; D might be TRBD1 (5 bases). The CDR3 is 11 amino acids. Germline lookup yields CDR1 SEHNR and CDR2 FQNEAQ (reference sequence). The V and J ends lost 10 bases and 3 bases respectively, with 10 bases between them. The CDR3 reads CATRDIYEQYF. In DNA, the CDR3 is TGTGCCACCAGGGATATCTACGAGCAGTACTTC. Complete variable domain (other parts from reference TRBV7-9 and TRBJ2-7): DTGVSQNPRHKITKRGQNVTFRCDPISEHNRLYWYRQTLGQGPEFLTYFQNEAQLEKSRLLSDRFSAERPKGSFSTLEIQRTEQGDSAMYLCATRDIYEQYFGPGTRLTVT.

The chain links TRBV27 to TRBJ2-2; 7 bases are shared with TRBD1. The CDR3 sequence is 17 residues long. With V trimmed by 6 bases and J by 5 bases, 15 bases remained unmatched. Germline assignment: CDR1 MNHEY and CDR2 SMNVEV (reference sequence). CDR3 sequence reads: CASSNRQGQIETGELFF. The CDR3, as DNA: TGTGCCAGCAGCAACCGACAGGGACAAATTGAGACCGGGGAGCTGTTTTTT.

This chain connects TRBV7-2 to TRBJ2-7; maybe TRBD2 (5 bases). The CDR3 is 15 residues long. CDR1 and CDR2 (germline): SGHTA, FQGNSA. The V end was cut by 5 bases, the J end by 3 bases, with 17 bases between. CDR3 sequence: CASSRNYGENYEQYF. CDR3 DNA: TGTGCCAGCAGCCGCAATTACGGGGAAAACTACGAGCAGTACTTC.

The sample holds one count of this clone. Written as DNA, the CDR3 is TGTGCCAGTAGTATAGATCAGGCGGACTATCAGCCCCAGCATTTT. It translates to CASSIDQADYQPQHF. The chain couples TRBV19 to TRBJ1-5; D is undetermined. V lost 0 bases to trimming and J lost 5 bases, with 11 bases between them. The germline gives CDR1 LNHDA, CDR2 SQIVND (reference sequence). CDR3 size: 15 residues.

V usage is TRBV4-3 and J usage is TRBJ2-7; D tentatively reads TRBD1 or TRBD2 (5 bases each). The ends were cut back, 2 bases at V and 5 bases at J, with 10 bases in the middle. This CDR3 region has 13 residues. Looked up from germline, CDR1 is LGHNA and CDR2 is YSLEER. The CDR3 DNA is TGCGCCAGCAGCCAAATGGGGGACGACGAGCAGTACTTC. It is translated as CASSQMGDDEQYF.

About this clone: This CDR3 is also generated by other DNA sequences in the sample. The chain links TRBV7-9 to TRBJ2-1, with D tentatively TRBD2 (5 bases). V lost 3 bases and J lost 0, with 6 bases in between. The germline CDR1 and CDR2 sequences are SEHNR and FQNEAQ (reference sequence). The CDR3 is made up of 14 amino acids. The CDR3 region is CASSFEGSYNEQFF. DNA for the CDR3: TGTGCCAGCAGCTTTGAGGGCTCCTACAATGAGCAGTTCTTC.

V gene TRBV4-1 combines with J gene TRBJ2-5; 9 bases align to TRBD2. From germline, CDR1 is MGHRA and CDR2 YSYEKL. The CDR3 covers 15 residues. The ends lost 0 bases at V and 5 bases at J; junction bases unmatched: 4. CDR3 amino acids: CASSQEASGVETQYF. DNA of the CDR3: TGCGCCAGCAGCCAAGAGGCTAGCGGGGTGGAGACCCAGTACTTC.

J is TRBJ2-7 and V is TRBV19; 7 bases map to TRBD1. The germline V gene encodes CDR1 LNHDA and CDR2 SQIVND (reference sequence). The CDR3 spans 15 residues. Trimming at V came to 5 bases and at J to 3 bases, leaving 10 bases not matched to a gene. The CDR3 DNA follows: TGTGCCAGTAGTCAGCGACAGGGCCTCCTCTACGAGCAGTACTTC. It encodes CASSQRQGLLYEQYF.

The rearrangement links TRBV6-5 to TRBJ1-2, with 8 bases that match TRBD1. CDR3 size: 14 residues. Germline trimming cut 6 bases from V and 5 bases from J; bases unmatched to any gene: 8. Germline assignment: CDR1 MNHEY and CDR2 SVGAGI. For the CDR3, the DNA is TGTGCCAGCAGCCGGGAAGACAGGGGTTATGGCTACACCTTC. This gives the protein CASSREDRGYGYTF.

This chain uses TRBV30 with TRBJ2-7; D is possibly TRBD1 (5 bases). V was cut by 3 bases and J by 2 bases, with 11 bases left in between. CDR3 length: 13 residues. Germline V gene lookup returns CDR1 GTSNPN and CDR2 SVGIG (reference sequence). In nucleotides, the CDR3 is TGTGCCTGGAGGTCCAAAGGGGCCTACGAGCAGTACTTC. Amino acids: CAWRSKGAYEQYF.

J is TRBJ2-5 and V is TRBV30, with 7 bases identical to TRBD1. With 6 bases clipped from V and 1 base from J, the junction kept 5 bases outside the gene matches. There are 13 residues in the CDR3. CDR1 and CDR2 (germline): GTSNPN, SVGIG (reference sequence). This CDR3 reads CACRRDSQETQYF. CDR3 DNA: TGTGCCTGCCGCCGGGACAGCCAAGAGACCCAGTACTTC.

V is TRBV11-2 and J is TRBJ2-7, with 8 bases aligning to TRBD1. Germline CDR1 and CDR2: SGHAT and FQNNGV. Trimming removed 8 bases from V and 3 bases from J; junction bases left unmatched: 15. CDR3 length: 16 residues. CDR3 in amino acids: CASGPYQGAPGYEQYF. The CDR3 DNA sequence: TGTGCCAGCGGCCCGTACCAGGGGGCGCCCGGCTACGAGCAGTACTTC.

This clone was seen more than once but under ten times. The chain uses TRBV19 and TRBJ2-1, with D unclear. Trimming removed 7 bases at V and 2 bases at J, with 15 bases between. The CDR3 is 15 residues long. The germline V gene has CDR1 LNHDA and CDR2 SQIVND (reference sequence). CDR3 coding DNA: TGTGCCAGTACCGGAGACGGCGGCACCTACAATGAGCAGTTCTTC. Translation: CASTGDGGTYNEQFF. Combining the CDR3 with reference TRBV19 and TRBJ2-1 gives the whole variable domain DGGITQSPKYLFRKEGQNVTLSCEQNLNHDAMYWYRQDPGQGLRLIYYSQIVNDFQKGDIAEGYSVSREKKESFPLTVTSAQKNPTAFYLCASTGDGGTYNEQFFGPGTRLTVL.

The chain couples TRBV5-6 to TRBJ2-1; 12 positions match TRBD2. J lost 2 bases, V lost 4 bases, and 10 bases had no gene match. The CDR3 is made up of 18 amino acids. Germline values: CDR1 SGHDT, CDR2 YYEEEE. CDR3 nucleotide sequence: TGTGCCAGCAGCCCCGAGAGAGGACTAGCGGGACCCTACAATGAGCAGTTCTTC. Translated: CASSPERGLAGPYNEQFF.

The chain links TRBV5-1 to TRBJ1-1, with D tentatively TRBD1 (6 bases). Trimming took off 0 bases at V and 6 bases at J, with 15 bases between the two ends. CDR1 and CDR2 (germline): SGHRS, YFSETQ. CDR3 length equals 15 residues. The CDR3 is CASSLDPGAVSEAFF. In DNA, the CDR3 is TGCGCCAGCAGCTTGGATCCGGGGGCGGTATCTGAAGCTTTCTTT.